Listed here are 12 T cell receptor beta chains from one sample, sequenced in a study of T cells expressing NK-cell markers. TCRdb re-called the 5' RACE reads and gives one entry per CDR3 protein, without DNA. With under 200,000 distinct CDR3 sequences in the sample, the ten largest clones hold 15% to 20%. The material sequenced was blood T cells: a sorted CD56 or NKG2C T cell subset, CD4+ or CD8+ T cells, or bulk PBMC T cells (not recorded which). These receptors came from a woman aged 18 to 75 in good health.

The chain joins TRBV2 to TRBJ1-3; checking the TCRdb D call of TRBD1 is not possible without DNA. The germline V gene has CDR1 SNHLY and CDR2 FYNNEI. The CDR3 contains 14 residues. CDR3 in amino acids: CASRRQDSGNTIYF.

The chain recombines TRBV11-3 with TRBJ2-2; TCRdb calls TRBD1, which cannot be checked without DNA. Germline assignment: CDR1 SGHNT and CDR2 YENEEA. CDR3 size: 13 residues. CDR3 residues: CASSSGPTGELFF. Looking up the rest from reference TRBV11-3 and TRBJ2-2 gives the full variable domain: EAGVVQSPRYKIIEKKQPVAFWCNPISGHNTLYWYLQNLGQGPELLIRYENEEAVDDSQLPKDRFSAERLKGVDSTLKIQPAELGDSAVYLCASSSGPTGELFFGEGSRLTVL.

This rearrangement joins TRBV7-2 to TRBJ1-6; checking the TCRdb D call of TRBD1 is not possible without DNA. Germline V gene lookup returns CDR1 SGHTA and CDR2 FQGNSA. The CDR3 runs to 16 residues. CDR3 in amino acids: CASSRDGQGSGSPLHF.

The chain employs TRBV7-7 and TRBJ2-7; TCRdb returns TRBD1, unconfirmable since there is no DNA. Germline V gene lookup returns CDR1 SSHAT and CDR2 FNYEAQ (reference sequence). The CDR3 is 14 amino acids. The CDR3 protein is CASSPGQPSYEQYF.

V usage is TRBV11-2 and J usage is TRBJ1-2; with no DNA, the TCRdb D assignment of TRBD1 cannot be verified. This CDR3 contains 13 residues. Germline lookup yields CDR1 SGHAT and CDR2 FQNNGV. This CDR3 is CASSQTGLYGYTF.

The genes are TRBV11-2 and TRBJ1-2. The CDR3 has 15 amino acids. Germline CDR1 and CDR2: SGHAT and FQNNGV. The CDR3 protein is CASSLGSDIGGGYTF.

CDR3 sequence: CASTEGQASYEQYF. The genes are TRBV28 and TRBJ2-7; TCRdb indicates TRBD1, and absent DNA this call remains unverified. This CDR3 is built from 14 residues. Looked up from germline, CDR1 is MDHEN and CDR2 is SYDVKM.

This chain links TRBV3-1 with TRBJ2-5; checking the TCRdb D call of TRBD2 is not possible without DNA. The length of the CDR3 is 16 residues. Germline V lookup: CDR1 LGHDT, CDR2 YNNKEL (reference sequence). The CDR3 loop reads CASSAMGLAGLETQYF.

The CDR3 reads CASTPVETNTGELFF. V gene TRBV11-2 combines with J gene TRBJ2-2. Germline lookup yields CDR1 SGHAT and CDR2 FQNNGV. CDR3 length: 15 amino acids.

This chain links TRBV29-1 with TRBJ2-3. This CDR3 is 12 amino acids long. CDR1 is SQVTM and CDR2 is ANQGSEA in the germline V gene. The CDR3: CSVDGDTDTQYF.

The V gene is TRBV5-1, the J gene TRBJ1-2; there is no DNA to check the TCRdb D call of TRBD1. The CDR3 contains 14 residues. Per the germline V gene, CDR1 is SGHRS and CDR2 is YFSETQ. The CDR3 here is CASSLETGGRGYTF.

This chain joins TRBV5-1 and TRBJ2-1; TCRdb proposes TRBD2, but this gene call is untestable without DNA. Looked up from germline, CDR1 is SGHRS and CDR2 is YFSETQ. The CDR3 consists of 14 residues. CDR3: CASSLSGKVYEQFF.